This T cell receptor (beta chain) was sequenced for a study of a mutant IDH1 vaccine in newly diagnosed glioma. Time point noted: week 47, end of study. Each dose of the vaccine consisted of 300 ug of mutant IDH1 20-mer peptide, with topical imiquimod. A remark on this clone: What it binds is not known.

Germline CDR1 is MNHEY and CDR2 is SMNVEV (reference sequence). Trimming removed 6 bases at V and 7 bases at J, with 13 bases between. The CDR3 totals 12 residues. Clones were sequenced by immunoSEQ multiplex PCR, and TCRdb holds only the in-frame ones, with some missing. The table lists roughly 56,000 clones, over 70% of them singletons. The receptor was derived from a man aged 50 to 59 with glioma. The J gene is TRBJ2-7, the V gene TRBV27; a possible D gene is TRBD1 (5 bases). The material sequenced was PBMCs, taken from a glioma patient whose treatment included an IDH1 peptide vaccine. In DNA, the CDR3 is TGTGCCAGCAGCGTGCAGGGTGGAGAGCAGTACTTC. This translates into CASSVQGGEQYF.